This paragraph reports one T cell receptor (beta chain). These data come from a study of T cells after somatic rescue of genetic block. In germline, CDR1 is SGDLS, CDR2 YYNGEE. J gave up 6 bases and V 3 bases, and 9 bases lay outside the gene matches. The CDR3 loop spans 16 amino acids. Sequenced by immunoSEQ multiplex PCR; TCRdb stores in-frame clones only, minus some. Among around 100,000 clones listed, around 90% were seen once. The J gene is TRBJ2-2, the V gene TRBV9; 9 positions agree with TRBD1. The sequenced sample consisted of peripheral blood mononuclear cells (PBMCs). The TCR originated in a woman younger than 35. CDR3 sequence: CASSDYRGLVPGELFF. In DNA, the CDR3 is TGTGCCAGCAGCGATTACAGGGGGCTTGTCCCCGGGGAGCTGTTTTTT.